One sample yielded the 19 T cell receptor beta chains listed below, sequenced in a study of T-cell reconstitution after alpha-beta-depleted transplantation in children. Unique molecular identifiers were incorporated into the prepared TCRbeta library. TCRdb reprocessed the PCR reads with MiXCR, giving one entry per CDR3 protein. The table includes 97,000 or so distinct CDR3 sequences, under 9% detected once. Sequences were derived from PBMCs, sampled before TCRalphabeta/CD19-depleted stem cell transplant. All receptors derive from a boy aged 2-9 years with acute lymphoblastic leukemia, due to receive a stem cell transplant.

The V call is TRBV4-1, the J call TRBJ1-5, with D hard to call. Trimming removed 6 bases at V and 0 bases at J, with 12 bases between. In germline, CDR1 is MGHRA, CDR2 YSYEKL. This CDR3 has 15 amino acids. The CDR3 is CASSRLFDSNQPQHF. DNA of the CDR3: TGCGCCAGCAGTCGGCTTTTCGATAGCAATCAGCCCCAGCATTTT.

The chain carries TRBV20-1 and TRBJ2-2; unclear D gene. V gave up 2 bases and J gave up 5 bases, with 9 bases separating them. CDR3 length equals 13 residues. CDR1 and CDR2 (germline): DFQATT, SNEGSKA (reference sequence). The DNA of the CDR3 is TGCAGTGCTAGATTGATTGGGACCGGGGAGCTGTTTTTT. This sequence encodes CSARLIGTGELFF.

This clonotype occurred many times. V usage is TRBV7-6 and J usage is TRBJ1-1, with a possible D match to TRBD1 (5 bases). Per the germline V gene, CDR1 is SGHVS and CDR2 is FNYEAQ. The CDR3 contains 14 residues. Deletions cut 4 bases from V and 4 bases from J, with 13 bases between. CDR3 amino acids: CASSSSRGGTEAFF. The CDR3 DNA is TGTGCCAGCAGCTCCTCTCGGGGGGGCACTGAAGCTTTCTTT.

The chain links TRBV20-1 to TRBJ2-3; 8 nucleotides line up with TRBD2. Trimming removed 3 bases from V and 2 bases from J; junction bases left unmatched: 4. CDR1 DFQATT and CDR2 SNEGSKA come from the germline V gene (reference sequence). This CDR3 region has 14 residues. The CDR3 here is CSASKRGITDTQYF. CDR3 DNA sequence: TGCAGTGCTAGTAAGCGGGGGATCACAGATACGCAGTATTTT.

The table lists this clonotype with many counts. CDR3 residues: CASSQVFGGEGAFF. CDR3 bases: TGTGCCAGCAGCCAAGTTTTTGGGGGGGAAGGAGCTTTCTTT. This rearrangement joins TRBV3-1 to TRBJ1-1, with D possibly being TRBD1 (5 bases). This CDR3 is 14 amino acids long. V was clipped by 1 base and J by 10 bases, with 16 bases between them. CDR1 and CDR2 (germline): LGHDT, YNNKEL (reference sequence).

The chain combines TRBV24-1 with TRBJ2-3; D tentatively fits TRBD1 or TRBD2 (6 bases each). The CDR3 runs 14 residues. V gave up 2 bases and J gave up 5 bases, with 10 bases separating them. Germline CDR1 KGHDR, CDR2 SFDVKD. The CDR3 nucleotides read TGTGCCACCAGTGATTGGGGGGCGGGAGATACGCAGTATTTT. Its protein product is CATSDWGAGDTQYF.

This clonotype showed up many times. The rearrangement links TRBV5-1 to TRBJ2-5, with TRBD1 matching over 7 bases. Germline trimming cut 4 bases from V and 1 base from J; bases unmatched to any gene: 1. The CDR3 sequence is 13 residues long. CDR1 and CDR2 (germline): SGHRS, YFSETQ. The DNA for the CDR3 is TGCGCCAGCAGCCCAGGGGGCCAAGAGACCCAGTACTTC. As protein: CASSPGGQETQYF.

Only a few counts were recorded for this clonotype. The chain has TRBV10-2 and TRBJ1-4, with D possibly matching TRBD1 (5 bases). This CDR3 comprises 13 residues. CDR1 is WSHSY and CDR2 is SAAADI in the germline V gene. With 8 bases removed from V and 8 bases from J, the gap between germline ends came to 15 bases. CDR3: CASGRGLGEKLFF. CDR3 DNA sequence: TGCGCCAGCGGGAGGGGCCTCGGGGAAAAACTGTTTTTT.

A word on this clonotype: A much bigger clone sits one base away, suggesting this may be a read error. The gene calls are TRBV3-1 and TRBJ2-3, with D possibly being TRBD1 or TRBD2 (6 bases each). Germline-derived CDR1 and CDR2 are LGHDT and YNNKEL (reference sequence). The CDR3 has 17 amino acids. V lost 7 bases to trimming and J lost 0 bases, with 20 bases between them. The CDR3 here is CASTNRGPGASTDTQYF. DNA for the CDR3: TGTGCCAGCACCAACCGGGGTCCGGGGGCAAGCACAGATACGCAGTATTTT.

This clonotype was seen a handful of times. This sequence joins TRBV20-1 and TRBJ2-1; weak D call: TRBD1 (5 bases). This CDR3 is 14 amino acids long. V lost 5 bases and J 7 bases, leaving 18 bases between the germline ends. The germline V gene has CDR1 DFQATT and CDR2 SNEGSKA (reference sequence). The CDR3 DNA is TGCAGTGCTGGTACAGGTTCTAACGTAAATGAGCAGTTCTTC. This translates into CSAGTGSNVNEQFF.

This clonotype was detected only a few times. The chain combines TRBV6-1 with TRBJ2-7; D possibly corresponds to TRBD1 (6 bases). The V and J ends lost 8 bases and 3 bases respectively, with 17 bases between them. The V gene's germline CDR1 is MNHNS and CDR2 SASEGT. This CDR3 region has 14 residues. For the CDR3, the DNA is TGTGCCAGCGGACCGGGACAACAATACTACGAGCAGTACTTC. Protein: CASGPGQQYYEQYF.

This clonotype was seen only a few times. The V and J genes are TRBV12-2 and TRBJ1-2; the D call TRBD1 from the table was never checked on the DNA. TRBV12-2 has pseudogene status. CDR3 length: 13 amino acids. The CDR3 loop is CASLEGDAYGYTF. CDR3 DNA: TGTGCAAGTCTCGAAGGGGATGCGTATGGCTACACCTTC.

This clonotype was observed at least ten times. The chain uses TRBV12-3 or TRBV12-4 and TRBJ2-3, with 9 bases aligning to TRBD2. Trimming took 4 bases from V and 5 from J; bases not matched to a gene: 10. CDR3 length: 16 residues. The CDR3 DNA sequence: TGTGCCAGCAGTTCCTCCCAGCGGGGGGCAGGAGATACGCAGTATTTT. It is translated as CASSSSQRGAGDTQYF.

This clonotype was seen repeatedly, ten times or more. This chain joins TRBV29-1 and TRBJ1-5, with D possibly TRBD1 on 5 matching bases. CDR1 and CDR2 from the germline V gene are SQVTM and ANQGSEA. The CDR3 has 12 residues. V was pared by 7 bases and J by 5 bases, with 12 bases between. DNA for the CDR3: TGCAGCGGGGGGGACGGCGATCAGCCCCAGCATTTT. Amino acid sequence: CSGGDGDQPQHF. Together with reference TRBV29-1 and TRBJ1-5, the CDR3 gives the full variable domain: SAVISQKPSRDICQRGTSLTIQCQVDSQVTMMFWYRQQPGQSLTLIATANQGSEATYESGFVIDKFPISRPNLTFSTLTVSNMSPEDSSIYLCSGGDGDQPQHFGDGTRLSIL.

This clonotype was counted many times. This chain uses TRBV4-2 with TRBJ1-1, with TRBD1 as a possible D gene (6 bases). Germline CDR1 reads LGHNA; CDR2 reads YNFKEQ. Between the trimmed V and J ends, which lost 6 bases and 2 bases, there was a span of 16 bases. The CDR3 has 15 amino acids. The DNA for the CDR3 is TGTGCCAGCAGGTTACATACAGGGACAAACACTGAAGCTTTCTTT. Encoded protein: CASRLHTGTNTEAFF.

In this sample, this clonotype turned up many times. The genes are TRBV12-3 or TRBV12-4 and TRBJ2-4; TRBD2 might be the D (6 bases). This CDR3 comprises 17 residues. Trimming pared 8 bases from V and 2 bases from J, leaving 22 bases between. CDR3 bases: TGTGCCAGCGGCGCGTTTGGAGGAGGGAGAACCAAAAACATTCAGTACTTC. Its translation is CASGAFGGGRTKNIQYF.

This clonotype has ten or more counts. This chain links TRBV29-1 with TRBJ1-4; a weak D match, TRBD1 (5 bases). Trimming pared 7 bases from V and 8 bases from J, leaving 17 bases between. In germline, CDR1 is SQVTM, CDR2 ANQGSEA. The length of the CDR3 is 13 residues. Written as DNA, the CDR3 is TGCAGCGCTAACGAGGGGCGAGGAGAAAAACTGTTTTTT. Its translation is CSANEGRGEKLFF.

At least ten counts were recorded for this clonotype. The chain combines TRBV20-1 with TRBJ1-3; 9 bases fit TRBD1. Germline V gene data show CDR1 as DFQATT and CDR2 as SNEGSKA (reference sequence). The CDR3 has 14 amino acids. The junction had 7 bases not matched to a gene; V was cut back by 6 bases and J by 4 bases. CDR3 nucleotides: TGCAGTGCCAACTCACAGGGGGCGGGAAACACCATATATTTT. Translating it yields CSANSQGAGNTIYF.

This clonotype was observed a few times. CDR3 in DNA: TGTGCCACCAGCCTGGCCGGACAGGGAGCCTACAATGAGCAGTTCTTC. It is translated as CATSLAGQGAYNEQFF. V is TRBV24-1 and J is TRBJ2-1; 8 positions match TRBD1. This CDR3 spans 16 amino acids. V lost 7 bases, J lost 2 bases, and 9 bases stayed unmatched. CDR1 KGHDR and CDR2 SFDVKD come from the germline V gene.